This T cell receptor (beta chain) is from a study of CD8 T cells in ankylosing spondylitis. At least ten counts were recorded for this clonotype. Antigen: not known. With molecular barcodes, quantitative 5'-RACE was used to make the TCR beta libraries. TCRdb called the 5' RACE reads again in MiXCR, with one record for every CDR3 protein. Among around 220,000 distinct CDR3 sequences listed, over 9.5% were seen once. Trimming removed 1 base at V and 5 bases at J, with 13 bases between. CDR1 KGHDR and CDR2 SFDVKD come from the germline V gene. The CDR3 sequence is 15 residues long. Broader study findings: From matched ankylosing spondylitis synovial fluid, disease-linked clones were reportedly recovered at significantly enriched levels. With a CD8+ phenotype, disease-linked clones were relatively rare in peripheral blood. A TCR beta motif made of roughly eight highly homologous variants seemed typical of ankylosing spondylitis blood.

The clonotype was recovered from a male donor with ankylosing spondylitis or in good health (not recorded which). Sequenced sample: blood, either unsorted or a sorted T cell fraction (not recorded which). V and J are TRBV24-1 and TRBJ2-5; a possible D gene is TRBD1 (6 bases). CDR3: CATSDLGGVKETQYF. As DNA, the CDR3 is TGTGCCACCAGTGATTTAGGGGGTGTTAAGGAGACCCAGTACTTC.